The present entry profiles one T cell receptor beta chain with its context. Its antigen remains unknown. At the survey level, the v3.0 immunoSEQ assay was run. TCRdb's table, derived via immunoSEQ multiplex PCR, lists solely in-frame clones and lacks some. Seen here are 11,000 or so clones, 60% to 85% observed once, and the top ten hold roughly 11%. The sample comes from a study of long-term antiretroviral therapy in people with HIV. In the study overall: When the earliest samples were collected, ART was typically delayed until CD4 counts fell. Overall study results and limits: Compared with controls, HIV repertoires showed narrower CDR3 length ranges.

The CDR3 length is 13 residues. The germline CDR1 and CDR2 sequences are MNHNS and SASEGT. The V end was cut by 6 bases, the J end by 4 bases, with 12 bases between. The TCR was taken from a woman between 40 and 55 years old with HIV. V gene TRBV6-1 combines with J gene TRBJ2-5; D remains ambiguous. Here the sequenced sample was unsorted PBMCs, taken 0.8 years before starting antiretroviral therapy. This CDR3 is CASRPSGSETQYF. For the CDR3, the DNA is TGTGCCAGCAGACCTTCCGGATCAGAGACCCAGTACTTC.